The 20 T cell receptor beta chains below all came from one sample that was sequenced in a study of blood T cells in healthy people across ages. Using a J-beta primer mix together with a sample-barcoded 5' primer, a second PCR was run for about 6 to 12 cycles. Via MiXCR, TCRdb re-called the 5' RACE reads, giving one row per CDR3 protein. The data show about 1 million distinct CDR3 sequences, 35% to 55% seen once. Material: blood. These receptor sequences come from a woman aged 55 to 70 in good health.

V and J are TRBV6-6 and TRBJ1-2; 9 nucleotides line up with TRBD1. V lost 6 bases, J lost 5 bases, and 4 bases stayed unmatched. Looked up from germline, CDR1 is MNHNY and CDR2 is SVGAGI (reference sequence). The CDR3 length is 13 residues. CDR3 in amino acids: CASRDRGWYGYTF. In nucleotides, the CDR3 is TGTGCCAGCAGGGACAGGGGCTGGTATGGCTACACCTTC.

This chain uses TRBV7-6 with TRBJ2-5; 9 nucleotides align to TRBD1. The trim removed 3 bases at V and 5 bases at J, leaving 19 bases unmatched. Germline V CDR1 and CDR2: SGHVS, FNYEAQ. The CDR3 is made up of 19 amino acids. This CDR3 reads CASSLDVLSDRGLRETQYF. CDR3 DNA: TGTGCCAGCAGCTTGGACGTTTTGTCGGACAGGGGATTGAGGGAGACCCAGTACTTC.

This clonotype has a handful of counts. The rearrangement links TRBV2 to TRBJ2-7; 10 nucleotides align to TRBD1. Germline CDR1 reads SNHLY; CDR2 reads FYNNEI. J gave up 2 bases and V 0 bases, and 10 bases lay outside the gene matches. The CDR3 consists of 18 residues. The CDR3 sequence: CASSEALSGTGATYEQYF. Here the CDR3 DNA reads TGTGCCAGCAGTGAAGCGCTTTCCGGGACAGGGGCTACCTACGAGCAGTACTTC.

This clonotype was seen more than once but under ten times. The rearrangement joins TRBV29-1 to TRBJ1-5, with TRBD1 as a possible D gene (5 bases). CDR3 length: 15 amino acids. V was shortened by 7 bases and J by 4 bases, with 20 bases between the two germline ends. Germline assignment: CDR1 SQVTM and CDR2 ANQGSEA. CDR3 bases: TGCAGCGCCCTCCGCGCCAGGGCCCTTAATCAGCCCCAGCATTTT. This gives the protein CSALRARALNQPQHF.

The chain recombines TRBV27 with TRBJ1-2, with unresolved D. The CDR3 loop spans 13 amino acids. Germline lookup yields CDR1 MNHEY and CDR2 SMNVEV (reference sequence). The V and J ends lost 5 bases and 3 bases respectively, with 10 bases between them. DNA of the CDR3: TGTGCCAGCAGTCCTCAGTATTACTATGGCTACACCTTC. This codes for CASSPQYYYGYTF.

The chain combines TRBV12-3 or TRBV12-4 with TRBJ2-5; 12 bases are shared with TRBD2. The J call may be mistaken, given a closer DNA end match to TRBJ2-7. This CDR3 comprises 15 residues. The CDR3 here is CASRLTSGGSYEQYF. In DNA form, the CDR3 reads TGTGCCAGCAGACTGACTAGCGGGGGCTCCTACGAGCAGTACTTC.

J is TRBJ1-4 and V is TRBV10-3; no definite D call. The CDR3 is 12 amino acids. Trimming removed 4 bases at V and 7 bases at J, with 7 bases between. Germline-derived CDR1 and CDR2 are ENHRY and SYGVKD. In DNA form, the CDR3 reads TGTGCCATCAGTGTTAGTGCTGAAAAACTGTTTTTT. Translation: CAISVSAEKLFF.

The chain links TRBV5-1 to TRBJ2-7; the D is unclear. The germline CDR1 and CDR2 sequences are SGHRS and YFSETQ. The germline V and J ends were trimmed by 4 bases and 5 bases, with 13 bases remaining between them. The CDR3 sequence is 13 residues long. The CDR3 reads CASSPAGPDEQYF. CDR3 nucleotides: TGCGCCAGCAGCCCGGCCGGACCCGACGAGCAGTACTTC.

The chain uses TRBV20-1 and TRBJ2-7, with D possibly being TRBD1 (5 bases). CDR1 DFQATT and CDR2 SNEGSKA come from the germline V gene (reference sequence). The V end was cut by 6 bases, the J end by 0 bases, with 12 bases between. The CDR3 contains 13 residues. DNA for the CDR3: TGCAGTGCCATCGACAGAAGCTCCTACGAGCAGTACTTC. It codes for CSAIDRSSYEQYF.

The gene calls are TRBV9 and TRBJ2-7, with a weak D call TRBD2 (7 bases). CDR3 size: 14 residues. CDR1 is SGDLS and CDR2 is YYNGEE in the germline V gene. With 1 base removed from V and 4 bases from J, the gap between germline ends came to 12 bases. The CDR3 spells CASSVQQGGYEQYF. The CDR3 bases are TGTGCCAGCAGCGTACAACAGGGAGGGTACGAGCAGTACTTC.

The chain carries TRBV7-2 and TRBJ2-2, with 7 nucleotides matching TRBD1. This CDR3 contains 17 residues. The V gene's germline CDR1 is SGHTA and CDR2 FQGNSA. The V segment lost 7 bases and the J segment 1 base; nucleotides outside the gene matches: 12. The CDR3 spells CASTATDRVLNTGELFF. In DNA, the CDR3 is TGTGCCAGCACCGCCACCGACAGGGTTTTGAACACCGGGGAGCTGTTTTTT.

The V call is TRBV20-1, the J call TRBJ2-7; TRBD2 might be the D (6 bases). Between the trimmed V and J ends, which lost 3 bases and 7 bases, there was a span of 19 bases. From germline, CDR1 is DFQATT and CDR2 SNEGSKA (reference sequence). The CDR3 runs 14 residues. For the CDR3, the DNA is TGCAGTGCTAGTTTGGCTAGCGCGTACAATGAGCAGTACTTC. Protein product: CSASLASAYNEQYF.

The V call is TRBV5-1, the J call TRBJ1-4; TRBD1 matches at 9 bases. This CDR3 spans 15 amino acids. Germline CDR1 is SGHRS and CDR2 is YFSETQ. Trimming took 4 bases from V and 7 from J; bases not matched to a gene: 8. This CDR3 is CASSHRDRATEKLFF. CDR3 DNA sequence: TGCGCCAGCAGCCACCGGGACAGGGCAACTGAAAAACTGTTTTTT.

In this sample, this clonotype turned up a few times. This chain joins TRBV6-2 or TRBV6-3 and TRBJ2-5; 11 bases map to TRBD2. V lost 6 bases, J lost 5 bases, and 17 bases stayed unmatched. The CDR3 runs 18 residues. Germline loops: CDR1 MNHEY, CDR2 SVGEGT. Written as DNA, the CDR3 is TGTGCCAGCAGCCCACTACCCAAGACTAGCGGGACGGGGGAGACCCAGTACTTC. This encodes CASSPLPKTSGTGETQYF.

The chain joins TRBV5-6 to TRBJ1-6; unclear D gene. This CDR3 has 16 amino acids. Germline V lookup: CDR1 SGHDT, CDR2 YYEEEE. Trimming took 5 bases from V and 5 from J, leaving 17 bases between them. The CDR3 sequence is CASRRGDRPNNSPLHF. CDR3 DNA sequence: TGTGCCAGCAGACGGGGAGATAGGCCTAATAATTCACCCCTCCACTTT.

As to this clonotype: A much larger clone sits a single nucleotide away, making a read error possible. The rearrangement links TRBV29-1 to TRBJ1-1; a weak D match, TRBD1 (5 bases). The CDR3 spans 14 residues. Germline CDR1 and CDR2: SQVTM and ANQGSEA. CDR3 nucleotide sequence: TGCAACGTGACTGCGGGGCGGACGAACACTGAAGCTTTCTTT. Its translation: CNVTAGRTNTEAFF.

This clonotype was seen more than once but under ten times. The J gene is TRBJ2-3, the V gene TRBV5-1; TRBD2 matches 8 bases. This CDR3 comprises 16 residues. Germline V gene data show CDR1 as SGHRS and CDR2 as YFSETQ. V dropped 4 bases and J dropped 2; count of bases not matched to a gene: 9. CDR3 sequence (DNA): TGCGCCAGCAGCGGGAGCGGGAGCGGTCCCACAGATACGCAGTATTTT. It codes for CASSGSGSGPTDTQYF.

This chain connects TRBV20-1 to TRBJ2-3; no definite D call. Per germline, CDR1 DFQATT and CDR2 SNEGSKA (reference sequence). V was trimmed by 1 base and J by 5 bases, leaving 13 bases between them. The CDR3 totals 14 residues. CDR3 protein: CSARASPGIDTQYF. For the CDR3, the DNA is TGCAGTGCTAGAGCGTCGCCTGGGATAGATACGCAGTATTTT.

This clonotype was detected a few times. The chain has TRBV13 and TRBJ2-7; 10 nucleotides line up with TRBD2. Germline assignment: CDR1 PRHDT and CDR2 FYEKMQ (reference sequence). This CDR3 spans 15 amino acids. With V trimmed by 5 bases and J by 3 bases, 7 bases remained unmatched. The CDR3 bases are TGTGCCAGCAGCCAAGGGGGGACTAGCGTCTACGAGCAGTACTTC. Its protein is CASSQGGTSVYEQYF.

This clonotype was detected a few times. CDR3 in DNA: TGTGCCATCAGCCGGCTCGGTGAGCAGTTCTTC. Residues: CAISRLGEQFF. The J gene is TRBJ2-1, the V gene TRBV10-3; D unclear. The V end was cut by 6 bases, the J end by 9 bases, with 9 bases between. CDR1 is ENHRY, CDR2 SYGVKD, per germline. This CDR3 spans 11 amino acids.